This record looks at one TCR beta chain sequence and its context. The sample is drawn from a study of T cell changes during pregnancy in multiple sclerosis. Germline assignment: CDR1 LGHNT and CDR2 FRNRAP. The CDR3 sequence is 15 residues long. Deletions cut 5 bases from V and 10 bases from J, with 22 bases between. TCRdb keeps only in-frame clones here, not all; method: immunoSEQ multiplex PCR. The sample records about 77,000 clones, about 92% being singletons. The clonotype originates from a female donor in good health, enrolled as a control in a pregnancy study. This chain connects TRBV12-5 to TRBJ2-3, with TRBD1 as a possible D gene (6 bases). The source material was peripheral blood, sampled after pregnancy. Here the CDR3 DNA reads TGTGCTAGTGGTGGGGGCCCCGGGACACCCTCTTCGCAGTATTTT. Its protein product is CASGGGPGTPSSQYF.